This TCR beta chain came from a study of PD-1 blockade in classical Hodgkin lymphoma. Points from the study as a whole: Later analyses included only patients treated at least 1 year post-ASCT.

The time point here: cycle 4 day 1 (C4D1), after less than seven weeks of nivolumab. Each patient's relapse followed autologous stem cell transplantation, and brentuximab vedotin exposure varied. Concerning this clone: Its antigen is unidentified.

Germline V gene sequence: CDR1 WSHSY, CDR2 SAAADI. The ends were cut back, 6 bases at V and 5 bases at J, with 13 bases in the middle. This CDR3 region has 13 residues. Sequenced by immunoSEQ multiplex PCR; TCRdb stores in-frame clones only, minus some. The sample carries tens of thousands of clones, around 90% recorded once. The sample consisted of peripheral blood mononuclear cells (PBMCs), taken before the fourth cycle of nivolumab. The chain links TRBV10-2 to TRBJ2-5; D may be TRBD2 (6 bases). This clonotype was obtained from a human donor with classical Hodgkin lymphoma. DNA of the CDR3: TGCGCCAGCAGGGGGACTCTTCCCGAGACCCAGTACTTC. Translation gives CASRGTLPETQYF.